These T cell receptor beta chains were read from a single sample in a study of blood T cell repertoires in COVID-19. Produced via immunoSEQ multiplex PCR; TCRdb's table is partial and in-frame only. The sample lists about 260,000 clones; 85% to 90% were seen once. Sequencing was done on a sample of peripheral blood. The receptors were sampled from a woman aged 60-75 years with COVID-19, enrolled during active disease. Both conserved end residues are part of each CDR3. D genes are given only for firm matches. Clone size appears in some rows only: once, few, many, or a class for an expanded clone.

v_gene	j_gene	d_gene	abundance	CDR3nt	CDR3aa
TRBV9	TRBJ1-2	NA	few	TGTGCCAGCAGCGTTCCATCCCCAGGCTACACCTTC	CASSVPSPGYTF
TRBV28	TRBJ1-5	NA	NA	TGTGCCAGCAGTTTACTTACAGGAGTCGGCAATCAGCCCCAGCATTTT	CASSLLTGVGNQPQHF
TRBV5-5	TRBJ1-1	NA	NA	TGTGCCAGCAGCTTGGAATACCAGGGTTGGGACACTGAAGCTTTCTTT	CASSLEYQGWDTEAFF
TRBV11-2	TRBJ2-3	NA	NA	TGTGCCAGCAGCTTTTTAGAAGATACGCAGTATTTT	CASSFLEDTQYF
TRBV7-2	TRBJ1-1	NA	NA	TGTGCCAGCAGCTACCCCGCGAGGCGGACTTTCTTT	CASSYPARRTFF
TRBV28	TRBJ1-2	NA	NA	TGTGCCAGCAGTTCAGGGGTTGGCTACACCTTC	CASSSGVGYTF
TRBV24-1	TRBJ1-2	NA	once	TGTGCCACCAGTGATTTGCAAACCGACAACCATTTGGGCTACACCTTC	CATSDLQTDNHLGYTF
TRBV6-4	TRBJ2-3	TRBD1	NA	TGTGCCAGCAGTGAAATGGGACAGTTTGCAGATACGCAGTATTTT	CASSEMGQFADTQYF
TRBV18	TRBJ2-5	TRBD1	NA	TGTGCCAGCTCACCCGACAGGGGGCGAAAGAAGACCCAGTACTTC	CASSPDRGRKKTQYF
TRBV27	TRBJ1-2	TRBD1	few	TGTGCCAGCAGTCAACAGACAGGGTTTGGCTACACCTTC	CASSQQTGFGYTF
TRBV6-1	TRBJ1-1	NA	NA	TGTGCCAGCAGTGAAACTTCGAGCACTGAAGCTTTCTTT	CASSETSSTEAFF
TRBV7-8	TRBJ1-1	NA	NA	TGTGCCAGCAGCCCCCTAAGACAGAGAAACACTGAAGCTTTCTTT	CASSPLRQRNTEAFF
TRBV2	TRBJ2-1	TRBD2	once	TGTGCCAGCAGACTCTTGCGGGAGTGGGGTGAGCAGTTCTTC	CASRLLREWGEQFF
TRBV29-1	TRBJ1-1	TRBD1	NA	TGCAGCGTCCGGGACAGGGGGGGAATGAACACTGAAGCTTTCTTT	CSVRDRGGMNTEAFF
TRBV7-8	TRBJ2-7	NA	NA	TGTGCCAGCAGCCCTAACACAGTCTCCTACGAGCAGTACTTC	CASSPNTVSYEQYF
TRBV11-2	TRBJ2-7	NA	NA	TGTGCCAGCAGCGCTGCCAATTCAGGGGCCTACGAGCAGTACTTC	CASSAANSGAYEQYF
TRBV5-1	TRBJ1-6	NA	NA	TGCGCCAGCAGCCCGGGGGGCAGGAATAATTCACCCCTCCACTTT	CASSPGGRNNSPLHF
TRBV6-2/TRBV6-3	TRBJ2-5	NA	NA	TGTGCCAGCAGCATATTCGAGACCCAGTACTTC	CASSIFETQYF
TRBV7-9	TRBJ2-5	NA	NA	TGTGCCAGCAGCCTCACCCGGTTGCCTCAAGAGACCCAGTACTTC	CASSLTRLPQETQYF
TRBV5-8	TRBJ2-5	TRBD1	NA	TGTGCCAGCAGCCCGGGACAGGGCTTTGAGACCCAGTACTTC	CASSPGQGFETQYF
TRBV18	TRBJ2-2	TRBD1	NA	TGTGCCAGCTCACGGCAGGGGGCGGCTAACACCGGGGAGCTGTTTTTT	CASSRQGAANTGELFF
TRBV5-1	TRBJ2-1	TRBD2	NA	TGCGCCAGCAGTGGTGGGAGGGCCGCAAATGAGCAGTTCTTC	CASSGGRAANEQFF
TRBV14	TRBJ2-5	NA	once	TGTGCCAGCAGCCAAGCCCTGGAGACCCAGTACTTC	CASSQALETQYF
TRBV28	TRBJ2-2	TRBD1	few	TGTGCCAGCAGCCCCAAGACAGGGGGTGGCACCGGGGAGCTGTTTTTT	CASSPKTGGGTGELFF
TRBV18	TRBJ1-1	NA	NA	TGTGCCAGCTCACCAATCCTGAGTGAAGCTTTCTTT	CASSPILSEAFF
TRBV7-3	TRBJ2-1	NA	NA	TGTGCCAGCAGCCCTGGCCTAGGAAGGAACAATGAGCAGTTCTTC	CASSPGLGRNNEQFF
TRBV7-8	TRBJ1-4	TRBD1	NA	TGTGCCAGCAGCCCAAACAGGGGTTTCGGGGCTGAAAAACTGTTTTTT	CASSPNRGFGAEKLFF
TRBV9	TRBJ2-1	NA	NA	TGTGCCAGCAGCGTAGGAGGATTGAATGAGCAGTTCTTC	CASSVGGLNEQFF
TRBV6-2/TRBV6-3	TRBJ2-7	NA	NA	TGTGCCAGCAGTGCGACGGACATCCGAGTAGAGCAGTACTTC	CASSATDIRVEQYF
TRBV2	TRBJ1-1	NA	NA	TGTGCCAGCAGTGAAGAAGGGGCTGGGGCTGAAGCTTTCTTT	CASSEEGAGAEAFF
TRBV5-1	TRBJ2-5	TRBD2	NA	TGCGCCAGCAGCTGGCAGGGAGGGCAAGAGACCCAGTACTTC	CASSWQGGQETQYF
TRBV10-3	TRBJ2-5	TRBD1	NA	TGTGCCACCCGGGACAGGGGGAAAGGTATAGAGACCCAGTACTTC	CATRDRGKGIETQYF
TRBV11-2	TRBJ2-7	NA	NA	TGTGCCAGCAGCCCCTGGGCAGGGGCATCCCCCAACTACGAGCAGTACTTC	CASSPWAGASPNYEQYF
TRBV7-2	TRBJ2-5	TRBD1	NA	TGTGCCAGCAGCTTAGGCAGGGGGCGGGCTACTGGGGAGACCCAGTACTTC	CASSLGRGRATGETQYF
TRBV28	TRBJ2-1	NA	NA	TGTGCCAGCAACAGCGGCGACCACTACAATGAGCAGTTCTTC	CASNSGDHYNEQFF
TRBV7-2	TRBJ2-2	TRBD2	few	TGTGCCAGCAGCCCGACCAGCGGGAGACACGGGGAGCTGTTTTTT	CASSPTSGRHGELFF
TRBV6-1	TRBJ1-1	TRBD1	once	TGTGCCAGCAGCGAACCGGGACAGGGTAGGGAGGGGAACACTGAAGCTTTCTTT	CASSEPGQGREGNTEAFF
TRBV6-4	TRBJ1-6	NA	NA	TGTGCCAGCAGTGACTCCGTCGGTTCACCCCTCCACTTT	CASSDSVGSPLHF